Included here is one TCR beta chain sequence, with context. The antigen remains unidentified. This specimen comes from a study of T cells in severe cutaneous drug reactions. Study overall: Patients came from Taiwan, Thailand and a European registry, 2011 to 2018. Whole-study results and caveats: In carbamazepine-induced Stevens-Johnson syndrome or toxic epidermal necrolysis, TRBV12-4 averaged around 32% in blister cells and around 5% in PBMC. One public TCRbeta CDR3 appeared in all seven blister samples, averaging roughly 15%.

The iRepertoire multiplex PCR system with TCR subtype-specific primers built both bulk and single-cell libraries. Bulk TCR beta libraries: multiplex PCR with V-, D- and J-region primers. TCRdb reprocessed the multiplex PCR reads, with one entry per CDR3 protein and no DNA. Found here are approximately 1,200 distinct CDR3 sequences; the top ten clones hold around 20%. From germline, CDR1 is SNHLY and CDR2 FYNNEI. CDR3 length equals 15 residues. Carbamazepine had induced Stevens-Johnson syndrome or toxic epidermal necrolysis in the sequenced donors. Sequencing was carried out using cells from a skin blister. The chain combines TRBV2 with TRBJ2-1; the D call of TRBD1 rests on TCRdb alone, since no DNA is present to check it. This clonotype was sampled from a human donor with Stevens-Johnson syndrome, a severe cutaneous drug reaction. The CDR3: CASSFEAGTTDEQFF.